This T cell receptor (beta chain) was identified in a study of T cell responses to AZD1222 COVID-19 vaccine (TCRdb year 2021). Some background on the complete study: AZD1222 recipients whose second dose came at about 4 weeks and those whose second dose came at about 12 weeks were combined into one group, since spike-specific TCR depth and breadth did not differ between the two schedules. A total of under 250 trial participants underwent TCR sequencing, of whom roughly 210 had received two doses of AZD1222 and around 25 had received two doses of the MenACWY control vaccine. Trial participants were enrolled by age into subgroups of 18-55, 56-69 and 70-plus years, and 148, 28 and 57 TCR-sequenced participants, respectively, were included in these subgroups.

What the time point label conveys for this sample: baseline before first vaccination. Vaccinee samples came from UK trials COV001 and COV002, including a single-blind randomized controlled phase 2/3 trial of AZD1222 (ChAdOx1 nCoV-19) in healthy adults. Trial participant PBMC samples were collected at day 0 and day 28 after the second dose for TCRbeta chain sequencing. Of note for this clone: What antigen it recognizes has not been identified. Base quality data are lacking; no much larger clone is found one base away.

The investigation overall reported the following: The 56-69-year group was small, and its depth increase did not reach significance, likely because of low power. Conclusions about previously exposed vaccinees were limited because only a handful of AZD1222 recipients were SARS-CoV-2 seropositive at baseline. No day 14 peak-response samples were available, so repertoires were characterized only after the peak T cell response. Participants were mostly white British, with more females than males. The authors suggested clonal diversity may have been underestimated. After two AZD1222 doses, spike-specific TCR breadth and depth were significantly higher than at day 0 and than in MenACWY recipients. The whole spike protein was spanned by vaccine-associated CD4 TCRs, and dominant responses were seen in regions 160-218 and 743-854. Epitopes outside the regions mutated in the B.1.351 and B.1.1.7 variants were reportedly recognized by nearly half of the unique spike-specific TCRs.

The CDR3 regions of human TCRbeta chains were analyzed by immunosequencing. For the original study's pipeline: Repertoire TCRs were checked for matches against a reference library of SARS-CoV-2-specific TCRs that had been generated using the MIRA antigen-specificity platform. Breadth was defined as the fraction of unique TCRs that were SARS-CoV-2-associated, and depth was defined as the fraction of total T cells that were SARS-CoV-2-associated. Using the MIRA data, each spike-specific TCR was mapped to the spike region that the TCR reacts to and placed in a CD4 or CD8 class. Log10-transformed breadth and depth values were compared by one-way ANOVA with Sidak's multiple comparisons tests. TCRdb holds this immuneACCESS table with in-frame rearrangements only. Some clones are missing; in checked studies, unresolved V genes explain under half, and the rest has no known cause. For V, J and clone size, that table is used; D and trimming come from the DNA. Recorded for this sample are about 100,000 clones; about nine tenths of them occurred a single time. The top ten clonotypes cover around 4.4% of the sample.

In the germline V gene (reference sequence), CDR1 corresponds to LNHDA and CDR2 to SQIVND. The CDR3 runs 11 amino acids, cysteine and phenylalanine included. The read is trimmed to its CDR3 DNA, 33 bases read in frame from base 1. Relative to germline, V is 4 bases shorter and J is 10 bases shorter, with 10 bases between their ends. This chain is built from TRBV19 and TRBJ1-1, with a tentative D gene TRBD1 over 5 matching bases. Sequenced here: peripheral blood, sampled on day 0 of AZD1222 vaccination. The sequence came from an adult in good health. The CDR3 is CASSTQASAFF. Read as DNA, the sequence is TGTGCCAGTAGTACACAGGCTTCAGCTTTCTTT. With all but the CDR3 taken from the reference TRBV19 and TRBJ1-1 genes, the full variable domain is: DGGITQSPKYLFRKEGQNVTLSCEQNLNHDAMYWYRQDPGQGLRLIYYSQIVNDFQKGDIAEGYSVSREKKESFPLTVTSAQKNPTAFYLCASSTQASAFFGQGTRLTVV.